Sequencing of this TCR beta chain was carried out in a study of blood T cell repertoires in COVID-19. Turning to the study itself: T cells, B-cell-depleted T cells, or PBMCs provided the cDNA or gDNA that served as material.

In the original analysis: Reference gene primer amplification gave estimated nucleated cell counts. The data were produced by immunoSEQ multiplex PCR, yet TCRdb's version contains in-frame clones alone and is incomplete. Clone size and the V and J calls come from that table; the DNA yielded D and trimming. The table records tens of thousands of clones, roughly 90% of them present only once. V shed 2 bases and J shed 0 bases, with 10 bases lying between them. Per the germline V gene, CDR1 is KGHSH and CDR2 is LQKENI. The CDR3 sequence is 15 residues long. Sequenced: peripheral blood. The sequence was collected from a woman aged 50 to 65 with acute or convalescent COVID-19. The chain has TRBV18 and TRBJ2-5; D unresolved. CDR3 loop: CASSPVTVYQETQYF. As DNA, the CDR3 is TGTGCCAGCTCACCAGTTACAGTCTACCAAGAGACCCAGTACTTC.